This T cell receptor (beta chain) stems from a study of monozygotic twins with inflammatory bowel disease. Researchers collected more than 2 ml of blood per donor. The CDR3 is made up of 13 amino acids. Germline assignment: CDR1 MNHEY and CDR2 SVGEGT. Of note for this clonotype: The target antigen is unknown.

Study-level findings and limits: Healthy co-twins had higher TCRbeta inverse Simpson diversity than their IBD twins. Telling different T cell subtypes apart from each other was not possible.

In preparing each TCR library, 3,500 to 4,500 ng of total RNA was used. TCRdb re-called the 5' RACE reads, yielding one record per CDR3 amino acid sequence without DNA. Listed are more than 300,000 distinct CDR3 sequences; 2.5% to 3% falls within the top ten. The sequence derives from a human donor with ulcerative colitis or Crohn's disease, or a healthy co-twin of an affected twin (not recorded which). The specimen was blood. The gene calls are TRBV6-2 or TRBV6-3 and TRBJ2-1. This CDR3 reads CASRGSSYNEQFF.